Following are 30 T cell receptor beta chains from one sample sequenced in a study of blood T cell repertoires in COVID-19. Sequenced by immunoSEQ multiplex PCR; TCRdb stores in-frame clones only, minus some. The repertoire includes hundreds of thousands of clones, under 95% of them detected once, and around 3.3% sits in the top ten. Source material: peripheral blood. Receptors were obtained from a woman aged 18-29 years who had recovered from COVID-19.

The genes are TRBV19 and TRBJ1-6; TRBD1 aligns across 8 bases. Trimming at V came to 8 bases and at J to 8 bases, leaving 8 bases not matched to a gene. From germline, CDR1 is LNHDA and CDR2 SQIVND (reference sequence). This CDR3 contains 14 residues. CDR3 coding DNA: TGTGCCAGTTGCCTGTCAGGGGGCGATTCACCCCTCCACTTT. Translating it yields CASCLSGGDSPLHF.

V gene TRBV4-3 combines with J gene TRBJ1-2, with TRBD1 as a possible D gene (5 bases). The V end lost 4 bases, the J end lost 3 bases, and 15 bases lay between the germline ends. The CDR3 has 15 amino acids. CDR1 and CDR2 from the germline V gene are LGHNA and YSLEER. The DNA of the CDR3 is TGCGCCAGCAGCCCTCCTGGGGGGTATCACTATGGCTACACCTTC. It is translated as CASSPPGGYHYGYTF.

This sequence joins TRBV19 and TRBJ1-4; TRBD1 matches at 10 bases. Germline V gives CDR1 LNHDA, CDR2 SQIVND (reference sequence). The V segment lost 3 bases and the J segment 2 bases; nucleotides outside the gene matches: 6. This CDR3 region has 17 residues. The CDR3 DNA sequence: TGTGCCAGTAGTATGACAGGGGGCTCATTGACTAATGAAAAACTGTTTTTT. Amino acids: CASSMTGGSLTNEKLFF.

V usage is TRBV5-6 and J usage is TRBJ2-1; 8 bases map to TRBD1. The V gene's germline CDR1 is SGHDT and CDR2 YYEEEE. V gave up 3 bases and J gave up 5 bases; unmatched junction bases: 7. The CDR3 has 15 residues. The CDR3 spells CASSYRDRLNNEQFF. The DNA for the CDR3 is TGTGCCAGCAGCTACCGGGACAGGTTGAACAATGAGCAGTTCTTC.

The V call is TRBV11-3, the J call TRBJ2-3; TRBD2 matches 8 bases. CDR1 is SGHNT and CDR2 is YENEEA in the germline V gene. Losses at the gene ends were 4 bases for V and 4 bases for J; bases not matched to a gene: 13. The CDR3 sequence is 17 residues long. The CDR3 nucleotides are TGTGCCAGCAGCTCCCGGGGAGCGGGAGTACTCGCAGATACGCAGTATTTT. It encodes CASSSRGAGVLADTQYF.

This chain uses TRBV4-1 with TRBJ1-1; 8 bases line up with TRBD1. CDR3 size: 15 residues. Germline assignment: CDR1 MGHRA and CDR2 YSYEKL. Trimming at V came to 1 base and at J to 0 bases, leaving 1 base not matched to a gene. CDR3 protein: CASSQAGGLNTEAFF. DNA for the CDR3: TGCGCCAGCAGCCAAGCAGGGGGCTTGAACACTGAAGCTTTCTTT.

The rearrangement links TRBV7-9 to TRBJ1-3; 9 nucleotides match TRBD1. Germline V gene lookup returns CDR1 SEHNR and CDR2 FQNEAQ (reference sequence). Trimming at V came to 3 bases and at J to 1 base, leaving 7 bases not matched to a gene. The CDR3 has 17 residues. The chain's CDR3 is CASSLNSGQGSGNTIYF. The CDR3 DNA is TGTGCCAGCAGCTTGAACTCGGGACAGGGATCTGGAAACACCATATATTTT.

The J gene is TRBJ1-6, the V gene TRBV30, with D tentatively TRBD1 (5 bases). The germline gives CDR1 GTSNPN, CDR2 SVGIG (reference sequence). V lost 6 bases and J 10 bases, leaving 22 bases between the germline ends. The CDR3 is made up of 15 amino acids. The CDR3 spells CACTRDGGGWSPLHF. Here the CDR3 DNA reads TGTGCCTGTACAAGGGACGGCGGGGGATGGTCACCCCTCCACTTT.

This clone was counted only a few times. The chain couples TRBV9 to TRBJ1-4; TRBD1 aligns across 9 bases. This CDR3 is 16 amino acids long. CDR1 SGDLS and CDR2 YYNGEE come from the germline V gene. V lost 4 bases, J lost 7 bases, and 11 bases stayed unmatched. The CDR3 region has the DNA TGTGCCAGCAGCCCTGGAACAGGGGGCTTTCGTGAAAAACTGTTTTTT. It codes for CASSPGTGGFREKLFF.

The CDR3 protein is CASSLSRTGNQPQHF. The CDR3 DNA reads as TGTGCCAGCAGTTTATCCCGGACAGGGAACCAGCCCCAGCATTTT. The chain uses TRBV27 and TRBJ1-5, with TRBD1 matching over 8 bases. The germline V gene encodes CDR1 MNHEY and CDR2 SMNVEV (reference sequence). Trimming took 0 bases from V and 7 from J; bases not matched to a gene: 5. The CDR3 contains 15 residues.

The chain's CDR3 is CASSLGTSGGITDTQYF. DNA of the CDR3: TGTGCCAGCAGCTTAGGGACTAGCGGGGGGATCACAGATACGCAGTATTTT. This chain connects TRBV11-3 to TRBJ2-3; 14 nucleotides align to TRBD2. The V and J ends lost 1 base and 2 bases, in that order; junction bases with no gene match: 2. The CDR3 extends over 17 amino acids. The germline V gene encodes CDR1 SGHNT and CDR2 YENEEA.

The chain's CDR3 is CASSLEPSGSNEQFF. Here the CDR3 DNA reads TGCGCCAGCAGCTTGGAGCCTAGCGGGAGCAATGAGCAGTTCTTC. The V call is TRBV5-1, the J call TRBJ2-1; 10 bases match TRBD2. In germline, CDR1 is SGHRS, CDR2 YFSETQ. J gave up 6 bases and V 0 bases, and 3 bases lay outside the gene matches. The CDR3 is made up of 15 amino acids.

For the CDR3, the DNA is TGTGCCAGCAGCGTAGGTCCGAGGAGCTCCTACAATGAGCAGTTCTTC. Its translation: CASSVGPRSSYNEQFF. The chain couples TRBV9 to TRBJ2-1; D is undetermined. The V gene's germline CDR1 is SGDLS and CDR2 YYNGEE. The CDR3 extends over 16 amino acids. V gave up 0 bases and J gave up 0 bases, with 10 bases separating them.

The V gene is TRBV10-3, the J gene TRBJ2-3; 14 nucleotides align to TRBD2. Germline loops: CDR1 ENHRY, CDR2 SYGVKD. This CDR3 is built from 16 residues. J gave up 8 bases and V 7 bases, and 11 bases lay outside the gene matches. The CDR3 nucleotides are TGTGCCATCACCGACGCCGGGACTAGCGGGAGTTTTACGCAGTATTTT. Protein: CAITDAGTSGSFTQYF.

This chain joins TRBV9 and TRBJ2-2; 10 bases are shared with TRBD1. Germline CDR1 and CDR2: SGDLS and YYNGEE. The CDR3 extends over 14 amino acids. The ends lost 4 bases at V and 8 bases at J; junction bases unmatched: 5. The CDR3 DNA reads as TGTGCCAGCAGCAGGGACAGGGGTCTGGGGGAGCTGTTTTTT. Its protein product is CASSRDRGLGELFF.

The chain recombines TRBV6-5 with TRBJ2-3; D may be TRBD1 (6 bases). The CDR3 is made up of 14 amino acids. Per germline, CDR1 MNHEY and CDR2 SVGAGI. Trimming left V 7 bases short and J 6 bases short, with 17 bases between. The CDR3 nucleotides read TGTGCCAGCACTGGGGGACACCCGCGGGATACGCAGTATTTT. It yields the protein CASTGGHPRDTQYF.

This chain links TRBV6-5 with TRBJ2-6; 7 positions match TRBD1. J lost 2 bases, V lost 1 base, and 2 bases had no gene match. The germline gives CDR1 MNHEY, CDR2 SVGAGI. CDR3 length equals 16 residues. The CDR3 nucleotides read TGTGCCAGCAGTTACTTGCAGGGGGCTGGGGCCAACGTCCTGACTTTC. Protein product: CASSYLQGAGANVLTF.

This sequence joins TRBV5-5 and TRBJ1-2; the D is unclear. In germline, CDR1 is SGHKS, CDR2 YYEKEE (reference sequence). The CDR3 is made up of 15 amino acids. Between the trimmed V and J ends, which lost 4 bases and 4 bases, there was a span of 17 bases. The CDR3 reads CASSPRTGLSYGYTF. CDR3 coding DNA: TGTGCCAGCAGCCCTCGGACGGGATTATCCTATGGCTACACCTTC.

V is TRBV11-2 and J is TRBJ2-7, with a possible D match to TRBD1 (6 bases). CDR1 and CDR2 from the germline V gene are SGHAT and FQNNGV. V lost 5 bases and J lost 2, with 16 bases in between. This CDR3 contains 15 residues. CDR3 region: CASSQLRDKPYEQYV. In nucleotides, the CDR3 is TGTGCCAGCAGCCAACTCCGGGACAAGCCCTACGAGCAGTACGTC.

This sequence joins TRBV19 and TRBJ2-1; 9 positions match TRBD1. The J segment lost 5 bases and the V segment lost 3 bases, leaving 8 bases of the junction unmatched. This CDR3 comprises 16 residues. The germline V gene has CDR1 LNHDA and CDR2 SQIVND (reference sequence). The CDR3 is CASSIEGQGRDNEQFF. Written as DNA, the CDR3 is TGTGCCAGTAGTATTGAGGGACAGGGTCGGGACAATGAGCAGTTCTTC.

V is TRBV3-1 (or the pseudogene TRBV3-2) and J is TRBJ1-2; D unclear. This CDR3 region has 13 residues. Germline CDR1 and CDR2: LGHDT and YNNKEL (reference sequence). The germline V and J ends were trimmed by 4 bases and 6 bases, with 12 bases remaining between them. The CDR3 DNA is TGTGCCAGCAGCCCCTACTCTCAAGATGGCTACACCTTC. Amino acids: CASSPYSQDGYTF.

The V gene is TRBV5-1, the J gene TRBJ2-7, with a possible D match to TRBD2 (6 bases). V lost 8 bases to trimming and J lost 3 bases, with 27 bases between them. The CDR3 spans 17 residues. Germline CDR1 is SGHRS and CDR2 is YFSETQ. CDR3 coding DNA: TGCGCCAGTGCCGATCCTTCGGGCCTGTCGGGGGTCTACGAGCAGTACGTC. Amino acids: CASADPSGLSGVYEQYV.

This clone was recorded a few times. J is TRBJ1-3 and V is TRBV7-9; D is undetermined. Germline-derived CDR1 and CDR2 are SEHNR and FQNEAQ (reference sequence). The CDR3 loop spans 16 amino acids. V lost 6 bases to trimming and J lost 0 bases, with 15 bases between them. CDR3 in amino acids: CASSQPDSYSGNTIYF. In DNA form, the CDR3 reads TGTGCCAGCAGTCAACCCGATTCCTACTCTGGAAACACCATATATTTT.

The gene calls are TRBV19 and TRBJ2-5, with 7 bases fitting TRBD1. Losses at the gene ends were 4 bases for V and 5 bases for J; bases not matched to a gene: 4. This CDR3 is 13 amino acids long. Germline CDR1 is LNHDA and CDR2 is SQIVND (reference sequence). The DNA for the CDR3 is TGTGCCAGTAGTAGACAGGGCGGGGAGACCCAGTACTTC. Translating it yields CASSRQGGETQYF.

V gene TRBV7-2 combines with J gene TRBJ1-2, with 7 positions matching TRBD1. This CDR3 has 15 amino acids. Germline V gene sequence: CDR1 SGHTA, CDR2 FQGNSA. V was pared by 1 base and J by 4 bases, with 6 bases of the junction left unmatched. The CDR3 sequence: CASSLGFRDSYGYTF. CDR3 DNA: TGTGCCAGCAGCTTAGGTTTTCGGGACAGCTATGGCTACACCTTC.

This chain connects TRBV2 to TRBJ2-1; D perhaps matches TRBD2 (6 bases). The V end lost 3 bases, the J end lost 2 bases, and 11 bases lay between the germline ends. The CDR3 runs 15 residues. Germline CDR1 SNHLY, CDR2 FYNNEI. The CDR3, as DNA: TGTGCCAGCAGTGACTCGAGACTAGCCTACAATGAGCAGTTCTTC. It codes for CASSDSRLAYNEQFF.

This chain joins TRBV6-2 or TRBV6-3 and TRBJ2-7; 10 bases align to TRBD1. The CDR3 length is 14 residues. V dropped 2 bases and J dropped 6; count of bases not matched to a gene: 4. Germline lookup yields CDR1 MNHEY and CDR2 SVGEGT. CDR3 nucleotides: TGTGCCAGCAGTTACGCGGACAGGGGGTTCGAGCAGTACGTC. It specifies CASSYADRGFEQYV.

The CDR3 DNA is TGTGCCAGCAGCTACTTCTTGGACAGTCAGAAAAACATTCAGTACTTC. This sequence encodes CASSYFLDSQKNIQYF. The chain is built from TRBV5-5 and TRBJ2-4; D may be TRBD1 (6 bases). Germline lookup yields CDR1 SGHKS and CDR2 YYEKEE (reference sequence). V was clipped by 3 bases and J by 4 bases, with 17 bases between them. The CDR3 length is 16 residues.

This clone was seen only once. This chain uses TRBV27 with TRBJ1-1, with D unclear. Germline values: CDR1 MNHEY, CDR2 SMNVEV (reference sequence). This CDR3 has 13 residues. With 5 bases removed from V and 1 base from J, the gap between germline ends came to 8 bases. CDR3 DNA sequence: TGTGCCAGCAGTATCCTGGCGAACACTGAAGCTTTCTTT. Residues: CASSILANTEAFF.

The rearrangement uses TRBV7-8 and TRBJ1-2; TRBD1 matches 7 bases. The germline gives CDR1 SGHVS, CDR2 FQNEAQ. CDR3 size: 14 residues. Trimming cost V 1 base and J 4 bases; bases outside gene matches: 3. CDR3 protein: CASSLVRDSYGYTF. The CDR3 DNA reads as TGTGCCAGCAGCTTAGTTAGGGACAGCTATGGCTACACCTTC.